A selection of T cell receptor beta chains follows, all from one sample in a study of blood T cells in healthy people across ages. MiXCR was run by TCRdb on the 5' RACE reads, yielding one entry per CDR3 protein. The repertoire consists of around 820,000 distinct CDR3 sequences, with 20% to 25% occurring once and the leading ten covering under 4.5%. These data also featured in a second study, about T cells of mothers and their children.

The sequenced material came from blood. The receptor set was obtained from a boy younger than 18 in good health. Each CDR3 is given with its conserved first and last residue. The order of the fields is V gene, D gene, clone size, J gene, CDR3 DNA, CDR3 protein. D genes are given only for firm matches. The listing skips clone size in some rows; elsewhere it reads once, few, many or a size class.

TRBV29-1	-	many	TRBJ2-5	TGCAGCGTTGGGACGGGCGGAGAGACCCAGTACTTC	CSVGTGGETQYF
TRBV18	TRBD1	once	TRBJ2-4	TGTGCCAGCTCAAACCTGGGACAGGGCACTATATACATTCAGTACTTC	CASSNLGQGTIYIQYF
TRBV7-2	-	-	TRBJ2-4	TGTGCCAGCAGCTTAGGGATAGGGTCGGTCTTGGACATTCAGTACTTC	CASSLGIGSVLDIQYF
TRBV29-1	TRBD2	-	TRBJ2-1	TGCAGCGTTGTGCCTAGCGGCAATGAGCAGTTCTTC	CSVVPSGNEQFF
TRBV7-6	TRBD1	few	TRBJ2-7	TGTGCCAGCAAAAGAGGACAGGGACTCTCCTACGAGCAGTACTTC	CASKRGQGLSYEQYF
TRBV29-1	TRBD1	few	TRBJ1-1	TGCAGCGTTGAAGATCGGACAGGGAATGAAGCTTTCTTT	CSVEDRTGNEAFF
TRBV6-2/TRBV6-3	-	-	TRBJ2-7	TGTGCCACAACGGGATCCCTCGAGCAGTACTTC	CATTGSLEQYF
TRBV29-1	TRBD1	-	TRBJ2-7	TGCAGCGTTGAAGCGGACAGGGACTGCGAGCAGTACTTC	CSVEADRDCEQYF
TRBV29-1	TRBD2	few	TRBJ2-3	TGCAGCGTTTTATTAGCGGGAGCTAGAACAGATACGCAGTATTTT	CSVLLAGARTDTQYF
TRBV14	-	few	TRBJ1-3	TGTGCCAGCAGCCAAGCGCCAGGGACTGGAAACACCATATATTTT	CASSQAPGTGNTIYF
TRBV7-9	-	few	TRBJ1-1	TGTGCCAGCAGCCTTACAGCTCTGGACACTGAAGCTTTCTTT	CASSLTALDTEAFF
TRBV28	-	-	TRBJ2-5	TGTGCCAGCAAGGCAGGGGATCAAGAGACCCAGTACTTC	CASKAGDQETQYF
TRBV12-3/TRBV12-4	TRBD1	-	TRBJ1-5	TGTGCCAGCAGGGCGGGGACAGGGGGATATCAGCCCCAGCATTTT	CASRAGTGGYQPQHF
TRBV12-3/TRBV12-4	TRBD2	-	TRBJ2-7	TGTGCCAGCAGTTTCGGTCAGACTAGCGCGTACGAGCAGTACTTC	CASSFGQTSAYEQYF
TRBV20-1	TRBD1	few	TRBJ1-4	TGCAGTGCTTTGGGACAGGATGAAAAACTGTTTTTT	CSALGQDEKLFF
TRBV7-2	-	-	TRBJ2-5	TGTGCCAGCAGCTTCAATTCCTGGGGGGAGACCCAGTACTTC	CASSFNSWGETQYF
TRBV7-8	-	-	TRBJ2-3	TGTGCCAGCACCCCTGGGACCGCCTTTTCGGATACGCAGTATTTT	CASTPGTAFSDTQYF
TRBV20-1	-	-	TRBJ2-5	TGCAGTGCTCGATGGGGGGAGGCAGAGACCCAGTACTTC	CSARWGEAETQYF
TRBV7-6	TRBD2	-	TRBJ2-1	TGTGCCAGCAGCGACCTACTAGCGGGAGTGCTCTCGAGCTCCTACAATGAGCAGTTCTTC	CASSDLLAGVLSSSYNEQFF
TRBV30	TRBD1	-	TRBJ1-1	TGTGCCTGGAGTGTAAATTTATTGGGGACAGAGAACACTGAAGCTTTCTTT	CAWSVNLLGTENTEAFF
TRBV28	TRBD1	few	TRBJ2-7	TGTGCCAGCACTACGGGACAGCCGTCCTACGAGCAGTACTTC	CASTTGQPSYEQYF
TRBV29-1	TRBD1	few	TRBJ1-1	TGCAGCGCCGGACAGGGGTTGAACACTGAAGCTTTCTTT	CSAGQGLNTEAFF
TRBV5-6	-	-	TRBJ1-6	TGTGCCAGCAGCGTCGGGACGGGTGAAAATTCACCCCTCCACTTT	CASSVGTGENSPLHF